This T cell receptor beta chain came from a study of T-cell reconstitution after alpha-beta-depleted transplantation in children. TCRbeta library construction was performed incorporating unique molecular identifiers. TCRdb fed the PCR reads into MiXCR, producing one record per CDR3 protein. The sample includes some 530,000 distinct CDR3 sequences, around 12% seen only once; the top ten take around 5.6%. CDR3 length: 15 amino acids. Trimming stripped 6 bases from V and 1 base from J, with 15 bases between. This sequence originates from a human donor who donated a stem cell graft to a child with combined immunodeficiency. The sample was PBMCs from the stem cell graft donor, taken from the stem cell graft. The gene calls are TRBV12-3 or TRBV12-4 and TRBJ1-1; D not certain. CDR3 residues: CASSPNTTANTEAFF. In DNA form, the CDR3 reads TGTGCCAGCAGCCCCAATACGACGGCGAACACTGAAGCTTTCTTT.